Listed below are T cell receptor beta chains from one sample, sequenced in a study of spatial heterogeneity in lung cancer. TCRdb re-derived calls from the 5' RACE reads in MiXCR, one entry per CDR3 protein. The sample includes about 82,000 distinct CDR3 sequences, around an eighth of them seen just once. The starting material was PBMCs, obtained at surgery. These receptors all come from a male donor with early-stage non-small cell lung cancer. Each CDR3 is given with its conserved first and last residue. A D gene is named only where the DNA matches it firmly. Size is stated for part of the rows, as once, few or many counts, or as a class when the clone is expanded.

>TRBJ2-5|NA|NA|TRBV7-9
TGTGCCAGCAGCCCTCGCAGGGGGGTATACCAAGAGACCCAGTACTTC
CASSPRRGVYQETQYF
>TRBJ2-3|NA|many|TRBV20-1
TGCAGTGCTATAACGGGCACAGATACGCAGTATTTT
CSAITGTDTQYF
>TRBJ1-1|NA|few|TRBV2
TGTGCCAGAGCCCGGGTCTCGATTTTAGTGAACACTGAAGCTTTCTTT
CARARVSILVNTEAFF
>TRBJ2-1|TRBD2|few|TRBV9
TGTGCCAGCAGCGTAAGTGTCAGCGGGGGGGCTCGAGATGAGCAGTTCTTC
CASSVSVSGGARDEQFF
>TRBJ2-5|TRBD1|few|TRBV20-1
TGCAGTGCTAGGGGGGGCAGGGGGCCCCAGGAGACCCAGTACTTC
CSARGGRGPQETQYF
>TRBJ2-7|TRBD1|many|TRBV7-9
TGTGCCAGCAGCGACGGGACAGCTTTCTACGAGCAGTACTTC
CASSDGTAFYEQYF
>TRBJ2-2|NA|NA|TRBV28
TGTGCCAGCACCCACGACACCGGGGAGCTGTTTTTT
CASTHDTGELFF
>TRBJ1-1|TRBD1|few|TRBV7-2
TGTGCCAGCAGCCGACAGGGGGCAACTGAAGCTTTCTTT
CASSRQGATEAFF
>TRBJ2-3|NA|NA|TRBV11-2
TGTGCCAGCAGCTCCCCAGCGGAAAAAGACACAGATACGCAGTATTTT
CASSSPAEKDTDTQYF
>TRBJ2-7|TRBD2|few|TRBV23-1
TGCGCCAGCAGCCCCGGGGGGTTCCTCGAGCAGTACTTC
CASSPGGFLEQYF
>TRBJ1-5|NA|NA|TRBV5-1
TGCGCCAGCAGGAGGGATCTCAGCAATCAGCCCCAGCATTTT
CASRRDLSNQPQHF
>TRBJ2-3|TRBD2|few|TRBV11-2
TGTGCCAGCAGCCTCACTAGCGGGGTGAACACAGATACGCAGTATTTT
CASSLTSGVNTDTQYF
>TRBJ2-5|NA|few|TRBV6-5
TGTGCCAGCAGGCCCACAGGGAGAGAGACCCAGTACTTC
CASRPTGRETQYF
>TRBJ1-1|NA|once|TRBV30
TGTGCCTGGAGTGTAAAGGTCCAGGGGATCTCTGAAGCTTTCTTT
CAWSVKVQGISEAFF
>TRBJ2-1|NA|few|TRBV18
TGTGCCAGCTCACCATCGAGGGACTCGCACAATGAGCAGTTCTTC
CASSPSRDSHNEQFF
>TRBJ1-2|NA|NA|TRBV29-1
TGCAGCGCCCACGACCAGGGCTATGGCTACACCTTC
CSAHDQGYGYTF
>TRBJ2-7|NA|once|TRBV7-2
TGTGCCAGCAGCTTAGGGATAGGCGTCTACGAGCAGTACTTC
CASSLGIGVYEQYF
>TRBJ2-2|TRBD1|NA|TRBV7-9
TGTGCCAGCAGCGTCGACAGGGGGCTGAACACCGGGGAGCTGTTTTTT
CASSVDRGLNTGELFF
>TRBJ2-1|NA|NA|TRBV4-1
TGCGCCAGCAGCCAAGGGAGTAGAAATGAGCAGTTCTTC
CASSQGSRNEQFF
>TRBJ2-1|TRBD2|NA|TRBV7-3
TGTGCCAGCAGCTTAACGGGACTAGCGGGGGAAGACAATGAGCAGTTCTTC
CASSLTGLAGEDNEQFF
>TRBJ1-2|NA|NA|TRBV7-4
TGTACCAGCAGCTTGTCCGATGCTCCTAACTATGGCTACACCTTC
CTSSLSDAPNYGYTF
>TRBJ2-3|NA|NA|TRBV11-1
TGTGCCAGCAGCTTTGGTAGGTCAGATACGCAGTATTTT
CASSFGRSDTQYF
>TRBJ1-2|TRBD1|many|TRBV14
TGTGCCAGCAGGCCCGGGACAGGGGACTATGGCTACACCTTC
CASRPGTGDYGYTF
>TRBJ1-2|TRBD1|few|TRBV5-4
TGTGCCAGCAGCGGGTTGACAGGGGGCGCTGGGGGCTACACCTTC
CASSGLTGGAGGYTF
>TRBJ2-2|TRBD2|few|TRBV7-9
TGTGCCAGCAGCTTAGGGGACTATCTCACCGGGGAGCTGTTTTTT
CASSLGDYLTGELFF
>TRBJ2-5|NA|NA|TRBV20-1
TGCAGTGCTAAGAGACAGAACCAAGAGACCCAGTACTTC
CSAKRQNQETQYF
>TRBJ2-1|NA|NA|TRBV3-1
TGTGCCAGCAGCCAAGGGTTGGGGCAGTTCTTC
CASSQGLGQFF
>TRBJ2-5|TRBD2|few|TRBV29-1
TGCAGCGTCGCCTCGACTAGCGGGGTCGAGACCCAGTACTTC
CSVASTSGVETQYF
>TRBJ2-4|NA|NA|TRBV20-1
TGCAGTGCTAGTGGGATAGCCAAAAACATTCAGTACTTC
CSASGIAKNIQYF
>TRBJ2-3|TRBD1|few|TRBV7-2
TGTGCCAGCAGCGTGACAGGGCTTGATACGCAGTATTTT
CASSVTGLDTQYF
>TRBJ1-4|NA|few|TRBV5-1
TGCGCCAGCAAGAGTCCGGGAGGAGAAAAACTGTTTTTT
CASKSPGGEKLFF
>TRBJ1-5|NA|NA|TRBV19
TGTGCCAGTAGTATAATCGGCAGGGCAAGCAATCAGCCCCAGCATTTT
CASSIIGRASNQPQHF
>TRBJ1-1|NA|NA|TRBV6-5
TGTGCCAGCAGACTCAACAGGGAGAACACTGAAGCTTTCTTT
CASRLNRENTEAFF
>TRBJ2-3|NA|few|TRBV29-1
TGCAGCGTTGAAGATCTAGGCACGCAGTATTTT
CSVEDLGTQYF
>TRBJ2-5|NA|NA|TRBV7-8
TGTGCCAGCAGCTTGGGACTCCAAGAGACCCAGTACTTC
CASSLGLQETQYF